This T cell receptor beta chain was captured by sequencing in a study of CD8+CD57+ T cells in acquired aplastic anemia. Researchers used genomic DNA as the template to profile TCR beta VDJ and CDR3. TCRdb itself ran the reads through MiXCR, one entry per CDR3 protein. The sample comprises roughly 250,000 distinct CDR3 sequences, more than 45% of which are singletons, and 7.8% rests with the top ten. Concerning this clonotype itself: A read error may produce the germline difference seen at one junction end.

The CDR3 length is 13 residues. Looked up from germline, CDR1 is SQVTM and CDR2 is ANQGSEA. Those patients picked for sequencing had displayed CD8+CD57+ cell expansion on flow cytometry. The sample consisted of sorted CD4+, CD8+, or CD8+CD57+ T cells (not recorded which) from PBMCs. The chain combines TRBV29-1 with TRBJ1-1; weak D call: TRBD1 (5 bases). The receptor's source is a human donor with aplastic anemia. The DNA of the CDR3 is TGCGGCGTTGAAGATGGGGCGGGAACTGAAGCTTTCTTT. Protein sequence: CGVEDGAGTEAFF.